This T cell receptor (beta chain) emerged from a study of blood T cell repertoires in COVID-19. As for the study in general: T cells, B-cell-depleted T cells, or PBMCs supplied cDNA or gDNA.

Original methodology: Reference gene primer amplification gave nucleated cell count estimates. Assay used: immunoSEQ multiplex PCR; TCRdb lists only in-frame clones, some missing. V and J calls and clone size are those listed in that table; D and trimming were worked out from the DNA. The repertoire holds approximately 100,000 clones, with 85% to 90% as singletons. Source material: peripheral blood. This clonotype was obtained from a woman aged 80 or over with active COVID-19.

DNA of the CDR3: TGTGCCAGCAGACGGACTAGCGGGAGGGGAGAGCAGTTCTTC. It codes for CASRRTSGRGEQFF. The chain joins TRBV28 to TRBJ2-1; 15 bases line up with TRBD2. This CDR3 region has 14 residues. Germline CDR1 MDHEN, CDR2 SYDVKM. Trimming cost V 6 bases and J 10 bases; bases outside gene matches: 4.